A selection of T cell receptor beta chains follows, all from one sample in a study of beta chain features in type 1 diabetes. Only in-frame clones appear in the TCRdb table, and some are missing; sequencing was by immunoSEQ multiplex PCR. The sample lists 200,000 to 250,000 clones, approximately 10% occurring once. What was sequenced was central memory CD4+ T cells from blood. The receptors come from a man aged 18 to 29 in good health. CDR3s include the opening cysteine and the closing phenylalanine or tryptophan. Fields, in order: D gene, J gene, V gene, clone size, CDR3 DNA, CDR3 protein. The D gene is left open where the match is weak. Size values are once, few and many counts, or a class for expanded clones, and some rows have none.

d_call: NA; j_call: TRBJ1-1; v_call: TRBV5-1; clone_size: few; cdr3_nt: TGCGCCAGCAGCTTGGGAGTATACACTGAAGCTTTCTTT; cdr3_aa: CASSLGVYTEAFF
d_call: NA; j_call: TRBJ2-5; v_call: TRBV11-3; clone_size: few; cdr3_nt: TGTGCCAGCAGCCCCGATCGTTATAAAGAGACCCAGTACTTC; cdr3_aa: CASSPDRYKETQYF
d_call: NA; j_call: TRBJ2-3; v_call: TRBV11-2; clone_size: many; cdr3_nt: TGTGCCAGCAGCTTTACAGGCTATGGGGATACGCAGTATTTT; cdr3_aa: CASSFTGYGDTQYF
d_call: TRBD1; j_call: TRBJ1-2; v_call: TRBV28; clone_size: few; cdr3_nt: TGTGCCGCGAAAGCAGGGGACAGGGGTGGATATGGCTACACCTTC; cdr3_aa: CAAKAGDRGGYGYTF
d_call: NA; j_call: TRBJ2-1; v_call: TRBV29-1; clone_size: many; cdr3_nt: TGCAGCGTTCGTTACAATGAGCAGTTCTTC; cdr3_aa: CSVRYNEQFF
d_call: NA; j_call: TRBJ1-5; v_call: TRBV10-3; clone_size: NA; cdr3_nt: TGTGCCATCAGCCCCGGTTTCGGGAATAGCAATCAGCCCCAGCATTTT; cdr3_aa: CAISPGFGNSNQPQHF
d_call: TRBD2; j_call: TRBJ2-3; v_call: TRBV6-6; clone_size: NA; cdr3_nt: TGTGCCAGCAGCCTTGCGCGGGGGGGACGCACAGATACGCAGTATTTT; cdr3_aa: CASSLARGGRTDTQYF
d_call: NA; j_call: TRBJ2-3; v_call: TRBV6-5; clone_size: few; cdr3_nt: TGTGCCAGCCGATCAATCGGGGTACGCACAGATACGCAGTATTTT; cdr3_aa: CASRSIGVRTDTQYF
d_call: NA; j_call: TRBJ2-1; v_call: TRBV7-2; clone_size: many; cdr3_nt: TGTGCCAGCAAGGGCCGAAACTCAGGCAATGAGCAGTTCTTC; cdr3_aa: CASKGRNSGNEQFF
d_call: NA; j_call: TRBJ2-1; v_call: TRBV28; clone_size: many; cdr3_nt: TGTGCCAGCCAAGGGGGTCTAACACTCAATGAGCAGTTCTTC; cdr3_aa: CASQGGLTLNEQFF
d_call: TRBD2; j_call: TRBJ2-1; v_call: TRBV6-1; clone_size: few; cdr3_nt: TGTGCCAGCAGAACCGGACTAGCCAGCCGTAATGAGCAGTTCTTC; cdr3_aa: CASRTGLASRNEQFF
d_call: NA; j_call: TRBJ1-5; v_call: TRBV2; clone_size: NA; cdr3_nt: TGTGCCAGCAGTGAGGCGGGGCGGCCCCAGCATTTT; cdr3_aa: CASSEAGRPQHF
d_call: TRBD1; j_call: TRBJ1-4; v_call: TRBV30; clone_size: NA; cdr3_nt: TGTGCCTGGAGTATCCACAGGGGAACTAATGAAAAACTGTTTTTT; cdr3_aa: CAWSIHRGTNEKLFF
d_call: NA; j_call: TRBJ2-7; v_call: TRBV27; clone_size: few; cdr3_nt: TGTGCCAGCAGTGCGGACTCCTACTCCTACGAGCAGTACTTC; cdr3_aa: CASSADSYSYEQYF
d_call: NA; j_call: TRBJ1-1; v_call: TRBV28; clone_size: many; cdr3_nt: TGTGCCAGCAGTTTAGACGGGTGGACTGAAGCTTTCTTT; cdr3_aa: CASSLDGWTEAFF
d_call: NA; j_call: TRBJ2-1; v_call: TRBV5-1; clone_size: many; cdr3_nt: TGCGCCAGCAGCCTGCAGCTTATGGGTCAGGGGTATGAGCAGTTCTTC; cdr3_aa: CASSLQLMGQGYEQFF
d_call: TRBD1; j_call: TRBJ2-1; v_call: TRBV5-4; clone_size: many; cdr3_nt: TGTGCCAGCACCTGGAAGGGGGCGCGGAATGAGCAGTTCTTC; cdr3_aa: CASTWKGARNEQFF
d_call: NA; j_call: TRBJ1-1; v_call: TRBV29-1; clone_size: NA; cdr3_nt: TGCAGCGTTGCGCAGACGAACACTGAAGCTTTCTTT; cdr3_aa: CSVAQTNTEAFF
d_call: NA; j_call: TRBJ2-3; v_call: TRBV18; clone_size: few; cdr3_nt: TGTGCCAGCTCACCTCAGGGAGATACGCAGTATTTT; cdr3_aa: CASSPQGDTQYF
d_call: NA; j_call: TRBJ1-2; v_call: TRBV7-2; clone_size: NA; cdr3_nt: TGTGCCAGCAGCTTAAAGGTCACAGGTCCGACTGGCTACACCTTC; cdr3_aa: CASSLKVTGPTGYTF
d_call: TRBD2; j_call: TRBJ2-3; v_call: TRBV9; clone_size: NA; cdr3_nt: TGTGCCAGCAGCGTAGGGGCTAGCGGTGCCCCAGATACGCAGTATTTT; cdr3_aa: CASSVGASGAPDTQYF
d_call: NA; j_call: TRBJ2-1; v_call: TRBV11-2; clone_size: NA; cdr3_nt: TGTGCCAGCAGCTTATCTCGGAACAGCAACAATGAGCAGTTCTTC; cdr3_aa: CASSLSRNSNNEQFF
d_call: NA; j_call: TRBJ2-5; v_call: TRBV2; clone_size: few; cdr3_nt: TGTGCCAGCACAAGGGAGACCCAGTACTTC; cdr3_aa: CASTRETQYF